This entry lists 18 T cell receptor beta chains sequenced from one sample in a study of shared clonotypes between healthy human individuals. Naivety among CD8 cells was defined by CD45RO negativity and positive CCR7 selection, thereby excluding terminally differentiated effector memory CD45RA+ cells. Data came from immunoSEQ multiplex PCR; TCRdb stores just in-frame clones and leaves some out. In the table there are roughly 2.1 million clones, 93% of which are singletons. Sequenced input: naive CD8+ T cells from PBMCs. These receptors came from a man younger than 35 in good health. Some clones in this sample may be carry-over from other donors' samples.

This chain joins TRBV12-5 and TRBJ1-1; no clear D gene. Trimming shortened V by 3 bases and J by 4 bases, and 18 bases separated the two germline ends. Looked up from germline, CDR1 is LGHNT and CDR2 is FRNRAP. The CDR3 has 16 residues. The CDR3 DNA reads as TGTGCTAGTGGTTTTCTCCCTTCGGTTTGGGGCACTGAAGCTTTCTTT. Protein product: CASGFLPSVWGTEAFF.

This rearrangement joins TRBV7-3 to TRBJ2-7, with D perhaps matching TRBD1 or TRBD2 (5 bases each). Trimming left V 5 bases short and J 3 bases short, with 17 bases between. From germline, CDR1 is SGHTA and CDR2 FQGTGA. The CDR3 is 15 residues long. CDR3 residues: CASSPEEADIYEQYF. In DNA, the CDR3 is TGTGCCAGCAGCCCGGAGGAGGCGGACATCTACGAGCAGTACTTC.

The chain has TRBV10-3 and TRBJ2-7; D is unresolved. This CDR3 comprises 13 residues. Trimming shortened V by 3 bases and J by 0 bases, and 6 bases separated the two germline ends. Germline CDR1 is ENHRY and CDR2 is SYGVKD. The DNA for the CDR3 is TGTGCCATCAGTGATGCACTCTCCTACGAGCAGTACTTC. Protein: CAISDALSYEQYF.

The sample holds one count of this clone. The chain couples TRBV7-8 to TRBJ1-5; tentatively, D is TRBD1 (5 bases). This CDR3 spans 16 amino acids. Germline lookup yields CDR1 SGHVS and CDR2 FQNEAQ. Trimming stripped 2 bases from V and 0 bases from J, with 11 bases between. DNA of the CDR3: TGTGCCAGCAGCTTACAGGGAGAGTATAGCAATCAGCCCCAGCATTTT. It yields the protein CASSLQGEYSNQPQHF. Supplemented by reference TRBV7-8 and TRBJ1-5, the full variable domain reads GAGVSQSPRYKVAKRGQDVALRCDPISGHVSLFWYQQALGQGPEFLTYFQNEAQLDKSGLPSDRFFAERPEGSVSTLKIQRTQQEDSAVYLCASSLQGEYSNQPQHFGDGTRLSIL.

The gene calls are TRBV7-9 and TRBJ2-5; TRBD2 might be the D (6 bases). V lost 6 bases and J 1 base, leaving 21 bases between the germline ends. Per germline, CDR1 SEHNR and CDR2 FQNEAQ (reference sequence). The CDR3 extends over 17 amino acids. Here the CDR3 DNA reads TGTGCCAGCAGTGACCGCGGGGTTAGAGTAGGCCAAGAGACCCAGTACTTC. It yields the protein CASSDRGVRVGQETQYF.

This sequence joins TRBV7-9 and TRBJ1-2, with D maybe TRBD1 (5 bases). Per the germline V gene, CDR1 is SEHNR and CDR2 is FQNEAQ (reference sequence). Trimming stripped 5 bases from V and 8 bases from J, with 9 bases between. The CDR3 loop spans 11 amino acids. The CDR3 bases are TGTGCCAGCAGCGAAGGGACCGGCTACACCTTC. As protein: CASSEGTGYTF.

V gene TRBV7-9 combines with J gene TRBJ2-7; either TRBD1 or TRBD2 may supply D (6 bases each). CDR1 and CDR2 from the germline V gene are SEHNR and FQNEAQ (reference sequence). This CDR3 is 17 amino acids long. Trimming cost V 1 base and J 0 bases, with 16 bases left between them. CDR3 bases: TGTGCCAGCAGCTTAGACTCTCGGGGGCGAAACTCCTACGAGCAGTACTTC. Protein: CASSLDSRGRNSYEQYF.

V and J are TRBV4-1 and TRBJ2-3, with TRBD1 matching 7 bases. Germline-derived CDR1 and CDR2 are MGHRA and YSYEKL. V shed 1 base and J 3 bases; nucleotides not matched to a gene: 13. The CDR3 totals 18 residues. CDR3 residues: CASSQAPGQIIGTDTQYF. The CDR3 region has the DNA TGCGCCAGCAGCCAAGCTCCGGGACAGATCATCGGAACAGATACGCAGTATTTT.

This chain links TRBV30 with TRBJ2-2; D gene ambiguous. Germline CDR1 GTSNPN, CDR2 SVGIG (reference sequence). The germline V and J ends were trimmed by 6 bases and 0 bases, with 11 bases remaining between them. This CDR3 is built from 14 residues. The CDR3 DNA is TGTGCCTGCCCCAGGCAGACGAACACCGGGGAGCTGTTTTTT. This translates into CACPRQTNTGELFF.

V is TRBV7-6 and J is TRBJ2-1; 10 nucleotides agree with TRBD1. V was clipped by 5 bases and J by 8 bases; unmatched bases: 9. Per germline, CDR1 SGHVS and CDR2 FNYEAQ. The CDR3 has 15 amino acids. As DNA, the CDR3 is TGTGCCAGCAGCAACCCCGGGACAGGGGCCCATGAGCAGTTCTTC. As protein: CASSNPGTGAHEQFF.

This chain joins TRBV6-4 and TRBJ2-1, with 7 positions matching TRBD2. In germline, CDR1 is MRHNA, CDR2 SNTAGT. The V gene end was trimmed by 0 bases and the J gene end by 3 bases; junction bases not matched to a gene: 5. The CDR3 spans 16 residues. DNA for the CDR3: TGTGCCAGCAGTGACTCGACGAGCGGGAACTACAATGAGCAGTTCTTC. It codes for CASSDSTSGNYNEQFF.

The chain couples TRBV28 to TRBJ1-5, with D uncertain. CDR1 MDHEN and CDR2 SYDVKM come from the germline V gene. Trimming left V 6 bases short and J 0 bases short, with 18 bases between. There are 17 residues in the CDR3. The CDR3 loop is CASSPLDTGYSNQPQHF. The DNA of the CDR3 is TGTGCCAGCAGCCCTCTCGATACGGGTTATAGCAATCAGCCCCAGCATTTT.

The chain joins TRBV11-2 to TRBJ2-7; 7 bases fit TRBD1. The V gene's germline CDR1 is SGHAT and CDR2 FQNNGV. CDR3 length equals 16 residues. After removal of 1 base from V and 4 bases from J, the junction contained 10 bases not matched to a gene. DNA for the CDR3: TGTGCCAGCAGCTTAGTTTTAGGCAGGGGGTCATACGAGCAGTACTTC. Encoded protein: CASSLVLGRGSYEQYF. The full variable domain, its missing parts supplied by reference TRBV11-2 and TRBJ2-7, is EAGVAQSPRYKIIEKRQSVAFWCNPISGHATLYWYQQILGQGPKLLIQFQNNGVVDDSQLPKDRFSAERLKGVDSTLKIQPAKLEDSAVYLCASSLVLGRGSYEQYFGPGTRLTVT.

The gene calls are TRBV5-1 and TRBJ2-1, with D perhaps TRBD1 (6 bases). V gave up 7 bases and J gave up 2 bases, with 19 bases separating them. The CDR3 runs to 16 residues. In germline, CDR1 is SGHRS, CDR2 YFSETQ. The chain's CDR3 is CASALRAGATYNEQFF. The CDR3 coding sequence is TGCGCCAGCGCATTGAGGGCAGGGGCAACCTACAATGAGCAGTTCTTC. Complete variable domain (other parts from reference TRBV5-1 and TRBJ2-1): KAGVTQTPRYLIKTRGQQVTLSCSPISGHRSVSWYQQTPGQGLQFLFEYFSETQRNKGNFPGRFSGRQFSNSRSEMNVSTLELGDSALYLCASALRAGATYNEQFFGPGTRLTVL.

This chain links TRBV27 with TRBJ1-1; no reliable D call. CDR1 and CDR2 (germline): MNHEY, SMNVEV (reference sequence). This CDR3 comprises 15 residues. Trimming removed 5 bases at V and 0 bases at J, with 13 bases between. DNA of the CDR3: TGTGCCAGCAGTCCCCAGGAAATCATGAACACTGAAGCTTTCTTT. Translation: CASSPQEIMNTEAFF.

This clone was observed a handful of times. This sample also contains other DNA sequences that code for the same CDR3. This chain uses TRBV7-9 with TRBJ1-1; TRBD1 aligns across 9 bases. The junction had 0 bases not matched to a gene; V was cut back by 1 base and J by 3 bases. The CDR3 is 14 residues long. Germline V CDR1 and CDR2: SEHNR, FQNEAQ (reference sequence). CDR3 nucleotides: TGTGCCAGCAGCTTAGGACAGGGGGACACTGAAGCTTTCTTT. Amino acid sequence: CASSLGQGDTEAFF.

The chain couples TRBV15 to TRBJ2-3; tentative D call: TRBD1 (5 bases). Per germline, CDR1 LNHNV and CDR2 YYDKDF (reference sequence). V lost 4 bases and J lost 0, with 11 bases in between. CDR3 length: 15 residues. The chain's CDR3 is CATSTRTQSTDTQYF. The CDR3 DNA reads as TGTGCCACCAGCACCCGGACACAAAGCACAGATACGCAGTATTTT.

The chain uses TRBV6-1 and TRBJ2-1, with 9 bases matching TRBD2. V dropped 2 bases and J dropped 10; count of bases not matched to a gene: 9. Germline CDR1 reads MNHNS; CDR2 reads SASEGT. The CDR3 length is 15 residues. DNA for the CDR3: TGTGCCAGCAGTGAATTCGGCGGGAGGGTTCGAGAGCAGTTCTTC. Translating it yields CASSEFGGRVREQFF.